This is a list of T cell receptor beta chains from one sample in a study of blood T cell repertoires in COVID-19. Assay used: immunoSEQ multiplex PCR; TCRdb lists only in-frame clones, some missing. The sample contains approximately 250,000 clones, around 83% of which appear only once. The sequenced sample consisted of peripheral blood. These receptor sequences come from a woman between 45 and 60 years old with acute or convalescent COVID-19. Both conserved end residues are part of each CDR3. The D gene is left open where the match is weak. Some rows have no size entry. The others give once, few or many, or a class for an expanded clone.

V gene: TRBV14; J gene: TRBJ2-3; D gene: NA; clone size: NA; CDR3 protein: CASSQASTDTQYF; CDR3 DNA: TGTGCCAGCAGCCAGGCTTCCACAGATACGCAGTATTTT
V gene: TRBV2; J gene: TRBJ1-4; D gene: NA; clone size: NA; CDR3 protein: CASTEAGGEKLFF; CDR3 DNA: TGTGCCAGCACGGAAGCCGGAGGCGAAAAACTGTTTTTT
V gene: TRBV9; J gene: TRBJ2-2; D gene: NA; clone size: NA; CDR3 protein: CASSFRLNTGELFF; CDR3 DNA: TGTGCCAGCAGCTTCCGTCTGAACACCGGGGAGCTGTTTTTT
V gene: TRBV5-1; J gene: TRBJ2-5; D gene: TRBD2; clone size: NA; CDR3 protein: CASSLAPSGGEETQYF; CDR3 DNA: TGCGCCAGCAGCTTGGCCCCTAGCGGGGGGGAAGAGACCCAGTACTTC
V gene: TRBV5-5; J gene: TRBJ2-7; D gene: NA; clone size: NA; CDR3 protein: CASSFRTFAYEQYF; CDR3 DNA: TGTGCCAGCAGCTTTAGGACTTTCGCCTACGAGCAGTACTTC
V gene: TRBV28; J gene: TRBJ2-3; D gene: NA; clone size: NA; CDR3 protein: CASSTPTGPPGYF; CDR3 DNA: TGTGCCAGCAGTACGCCAACAGGGCCTCCAGGGTATTTT
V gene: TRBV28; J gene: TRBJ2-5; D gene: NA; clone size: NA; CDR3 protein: CASSERAETQYF; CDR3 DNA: TGTGCCAGCAGTGAACGAGCGGAGACCCAGTACTTC
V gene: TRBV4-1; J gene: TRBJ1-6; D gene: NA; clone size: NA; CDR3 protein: CASSQNRENNSPLHF; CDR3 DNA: TGCGCCAGCAGCCAGAACCGGGAAAATAATTCACCCCTCCACTTT
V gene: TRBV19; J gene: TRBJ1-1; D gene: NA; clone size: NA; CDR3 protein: CASIQPPGMNTEAFF; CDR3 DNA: TGTGCCAGTATCCAACCTCCAGGGATGAACACTGAAGCTTTCTTT
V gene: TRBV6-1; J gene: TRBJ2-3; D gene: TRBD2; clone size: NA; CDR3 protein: CASSEVASGGADTQYF; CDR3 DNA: TGTGCCAGCAGTGAAGTGGCTAGCGGGGGGGCGGATACGCAGTATTTT
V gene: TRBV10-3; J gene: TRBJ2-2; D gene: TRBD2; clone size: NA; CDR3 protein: CAILRGPSGMTGELFF; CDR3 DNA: TGTGCCATCTTGAGAGGCCCTAGCGGGATGACCGGGGAGCTGTTTTTT
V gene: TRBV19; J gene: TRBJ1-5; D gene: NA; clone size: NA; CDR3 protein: CASSIERPNRNQPQHF; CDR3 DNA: TGTGCCAGTAGTATAGAGAGGCCCAACCGCAATCAGCCCCAGCATTTT
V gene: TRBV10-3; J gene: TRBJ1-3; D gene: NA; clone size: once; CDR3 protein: CASGTGPSGNTIYF; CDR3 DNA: TGTGCCTCGGGCACAGGCCCCTCTGGAAACACCATATATTTT
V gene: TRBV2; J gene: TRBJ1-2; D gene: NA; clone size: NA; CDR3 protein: CASSVQYGYTF; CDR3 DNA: TGTGCCAGCAGCGTTCAGTATGGCTACACCTTC
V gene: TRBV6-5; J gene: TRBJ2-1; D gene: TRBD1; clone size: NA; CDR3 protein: CASQLRDRYNEQFF; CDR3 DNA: TGTGCCAGCCAATTGAGGGACAGATACAATGAGCAGTTCTTC
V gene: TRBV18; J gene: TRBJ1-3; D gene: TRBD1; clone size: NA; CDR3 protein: CASSPNRGEAGNTIYF; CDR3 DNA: TGTGCCAGCTCACCGAACAGGGGCGAGGCTGGAAACACCATATATTTT
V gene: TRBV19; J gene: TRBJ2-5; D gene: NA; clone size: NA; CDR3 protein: CASSHSIPEETQYF; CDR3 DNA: TGTGCCAGTTCTCACAGTATACCCGAAGAGACCCAGTACTTC
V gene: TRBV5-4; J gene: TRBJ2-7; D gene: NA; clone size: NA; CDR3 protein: CASSGNGQTYEQYF; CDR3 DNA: TGTGCCAGCAGCGGAAATGGACAGACTTACGAGCAGTACTTC
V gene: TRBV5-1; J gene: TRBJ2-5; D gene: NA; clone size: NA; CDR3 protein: CASSLSGQETQYF; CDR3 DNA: TGCGCCAGCAGCTTATCAGGTCAAGAGACCCAGTACTTC
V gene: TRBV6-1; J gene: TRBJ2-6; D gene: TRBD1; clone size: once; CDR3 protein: CASSDQGASGANVLTF; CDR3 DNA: TGTGCCAGCAGTGATCAGGGGGCGTCTGGGGCCAACGTCCTGACTTTC
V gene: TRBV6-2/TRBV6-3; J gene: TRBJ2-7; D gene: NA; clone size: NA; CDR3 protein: CASSSIAYEQYF; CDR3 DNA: TGTGCCAGCAGTTCCATAGCCTACGAGCAGTACTTC
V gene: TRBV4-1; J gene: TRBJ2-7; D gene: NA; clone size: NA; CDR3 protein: CASSPHDSYYEQYF; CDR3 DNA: TGCGCCAGCAGCCCCCACGACAGCTACTACGAGCAGTACTTC
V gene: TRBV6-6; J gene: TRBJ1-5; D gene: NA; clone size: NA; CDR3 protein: CASSYPEGGQPQHF; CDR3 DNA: TGTGCCAGCAGTTACCCAGAGGGGGGGCAGCCCCAGCATTTT
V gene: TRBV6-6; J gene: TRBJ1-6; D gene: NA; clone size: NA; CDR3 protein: CASSPGTGVDGNSPLHF; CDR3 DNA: TGTGCCAGCAGTCCAGGCACAGGTGTGGATGGTAATTCACCCCTCCACTTT
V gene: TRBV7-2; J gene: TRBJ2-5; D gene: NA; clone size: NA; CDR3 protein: CASSLAGPGGETQYF; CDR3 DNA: TGTGCCAGCAGCTTAGCGGGGCCCGGCGGAGAGACCCAGTACTTC
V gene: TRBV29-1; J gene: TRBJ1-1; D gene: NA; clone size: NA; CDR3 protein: CSARGNTEAFF; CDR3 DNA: TGCAGCGCGAGGGGGAACACTGAAGCTTTCTTT
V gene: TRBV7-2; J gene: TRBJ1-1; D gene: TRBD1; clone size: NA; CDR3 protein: CASSTQGQMNTEAFF; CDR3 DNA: TGTGCCAGCAGCACCCAGGGACAGATGAACACTGAAGCTTTCTTT
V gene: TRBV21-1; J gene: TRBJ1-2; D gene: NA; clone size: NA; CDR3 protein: CASSPVGYTF; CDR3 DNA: TGTGCCAGCAGCCCCGTTGGCTACACCTTC
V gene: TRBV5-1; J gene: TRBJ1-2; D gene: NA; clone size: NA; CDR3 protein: CASSDSTYGGGGYTF; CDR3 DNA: TGCGCCAGCAGCGATAGTACTTACGGGGGAGGAGGCTACACCTTC
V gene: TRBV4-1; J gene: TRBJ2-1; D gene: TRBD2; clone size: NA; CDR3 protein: CASSHFGRLNEQFF; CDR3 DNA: TGCGCCAGCAGTCATTTCGGGAGGCTCAATGAGCAGTTCTTC
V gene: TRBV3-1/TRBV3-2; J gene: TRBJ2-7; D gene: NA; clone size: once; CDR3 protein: CASSQNHQGDKQYF; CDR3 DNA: TGTGCCAGCAGTCAAAACCATCAAGGGGACAAGCAGTACTTC
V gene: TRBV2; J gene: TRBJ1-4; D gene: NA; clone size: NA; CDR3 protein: CASSVRQATNEKLFF; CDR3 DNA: TGTGCCAGCAGTGTAAGACAGGCAACTAATGAAAAACTGTTTTTT
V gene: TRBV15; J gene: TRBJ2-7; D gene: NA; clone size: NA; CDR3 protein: CATSRGASYEQYF; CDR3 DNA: TGTGCCACCAGCAGAGGGGCGTCGTACGAGCAGTACTTC
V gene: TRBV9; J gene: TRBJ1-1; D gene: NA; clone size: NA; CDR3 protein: CASSVGGSLNTEAFF; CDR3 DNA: TGTGCCAGCAGCGTAGGGGGCAGCTTGAACACTGAAGCTTTCTTT
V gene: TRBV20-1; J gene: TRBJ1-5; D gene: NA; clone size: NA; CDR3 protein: CSASLGAGSQPQHF; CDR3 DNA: TGCAGTGCTAGTTTGGGGGCCGGTAGTCAGCCCCAGCATTTT
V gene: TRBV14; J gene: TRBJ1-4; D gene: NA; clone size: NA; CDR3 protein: CASSRLLPTSTNEKLFF; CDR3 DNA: TGTGCCAGCAGCCGACTGCTCCCAACATCAACTAATGAAAAACTGTTTTTT
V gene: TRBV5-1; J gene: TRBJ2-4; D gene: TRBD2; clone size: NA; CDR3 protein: CASSTGLAGVENIQYF; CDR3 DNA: TGCGCCAGCAGCACAGGACTAGCGGGAGTTGAAAACATTCAGTACTTC
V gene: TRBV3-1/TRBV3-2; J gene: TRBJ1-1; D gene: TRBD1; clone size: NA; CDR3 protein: CASSLRQGALTEAFF; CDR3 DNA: TGTGCCAGCAGCCTGAGACAGGGGGCTTTGACTGAAGCTTTCTTT
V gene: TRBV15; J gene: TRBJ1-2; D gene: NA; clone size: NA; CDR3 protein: CATSRDSGDGYTF; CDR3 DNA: TGTGCCACCAGCAGAGATTCAGGGGATGGCTACACCTTC
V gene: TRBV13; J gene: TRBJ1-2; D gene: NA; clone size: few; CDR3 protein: CASSFRGNNYGYTF; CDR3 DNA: TGTGCCAGCAGCTTCAGGGGAAATAACTATGGCTACACCTTC
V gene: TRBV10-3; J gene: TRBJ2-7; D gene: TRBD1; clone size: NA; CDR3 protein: CAISDPGQGLYEQYF; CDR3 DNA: TGTGCCATCAGCGACCCGGGACAGGGGCTCTACGAGCAGTACTTC
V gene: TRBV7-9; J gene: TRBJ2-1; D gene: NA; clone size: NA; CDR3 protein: CASSLGGLGNEQFF; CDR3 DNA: TGTGCCAGCAGCTTAGGGGGACTGGGCAATGAGCAGTTCTTC
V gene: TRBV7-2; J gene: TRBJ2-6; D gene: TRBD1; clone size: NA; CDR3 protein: CASSRSDRGPSGANVLTF; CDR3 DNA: TGTGCCAGCAGCCGTTCGGACAGGGGGCCCTCTGGGGCCAACGTCCTGACTTTC
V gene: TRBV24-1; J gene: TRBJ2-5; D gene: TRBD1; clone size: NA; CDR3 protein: CATSDSGTEQETQYF; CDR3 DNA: TGTGCCACCAGTGATTCCGGGACAGAACAAGAGACCCAGTACTTC
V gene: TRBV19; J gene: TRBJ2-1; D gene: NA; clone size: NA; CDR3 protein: CASSPTDGSRINEQFF; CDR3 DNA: TGTGCCAGTAGTCCCACCGACGGCTCGAGGATCAATGAGCAGTTCTTC
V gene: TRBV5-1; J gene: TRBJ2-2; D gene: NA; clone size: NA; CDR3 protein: CASSLDGSYTGELFF; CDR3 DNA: TGCGCCAGCAGCTTGGACGGGAGCTACACCGGGGAGCTGTTTTTT
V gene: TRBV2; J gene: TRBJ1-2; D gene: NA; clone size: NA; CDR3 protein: CASSELSRDYGYTF; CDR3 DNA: TGTGCCAGCAGTGAACTGTCCAGGGACTATGGCTACACCTTC
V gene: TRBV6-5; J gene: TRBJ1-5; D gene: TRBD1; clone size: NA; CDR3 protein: CASRSGTGVGQPQHF; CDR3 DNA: TGTGCCAGCAGGAGCGGGACAGGGGTAGGTCAGCCCCAGCATTTT
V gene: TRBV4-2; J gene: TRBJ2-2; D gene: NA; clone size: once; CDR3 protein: CASSQGSGYLGGELFF; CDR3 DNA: TGTGCCAGCAGCCAAGGATCAGGATACCTCGGCGGGGAGCTGTTTTTT
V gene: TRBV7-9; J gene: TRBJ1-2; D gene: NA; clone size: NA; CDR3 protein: CASSLDITGYTF; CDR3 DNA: TGTGCCAGCAGCTTAGACATAACCGGCTACACCTTC
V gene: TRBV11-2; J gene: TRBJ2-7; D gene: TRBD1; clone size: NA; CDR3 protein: CASSPGTANSYEQYF; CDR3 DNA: TGTGCCAGCAGCCCTGGGACAGCGAACTCCTACGAGCAGTACTTC
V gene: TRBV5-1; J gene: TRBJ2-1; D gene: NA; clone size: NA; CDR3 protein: CASSVTGSSYNEQFF; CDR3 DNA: TGCGCCAGCAGTGTTACAGGGAGCTCCTACAATGAGCAGTTCTTC
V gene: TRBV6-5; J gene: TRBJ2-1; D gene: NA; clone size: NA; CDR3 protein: CASSLDRDNEQFF; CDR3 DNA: TGTGCCAGCAGTTTGGACAGAGACAATGAGCAGTTCTTC